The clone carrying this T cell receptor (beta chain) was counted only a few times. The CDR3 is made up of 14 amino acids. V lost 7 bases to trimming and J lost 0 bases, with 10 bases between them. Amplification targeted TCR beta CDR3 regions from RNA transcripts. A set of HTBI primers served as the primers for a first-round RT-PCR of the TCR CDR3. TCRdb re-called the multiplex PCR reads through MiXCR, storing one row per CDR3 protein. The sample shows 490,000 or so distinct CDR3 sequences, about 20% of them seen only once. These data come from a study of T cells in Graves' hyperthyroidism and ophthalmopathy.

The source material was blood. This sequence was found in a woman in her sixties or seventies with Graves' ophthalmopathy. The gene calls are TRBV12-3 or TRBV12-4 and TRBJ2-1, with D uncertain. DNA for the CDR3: TGTGCCAGCATCCGCTCGAGCTCCTACAATGAGCAGTTCTTC. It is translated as CASIRSSSYNEQFF.